Described below is a single T cell receptor (beta chain) sequence and its context. This record comes from a study of blood T cell repertoires in COVID-19. Study as a whole: Sources were T cells, B-cell-depleted T cells, or PBMCs; the material itself was cDNA or gDNA.

The V gene's germline CDR1 is SGHDT and CDR2 YYEEEE. Trimming took 5 bases from V and 0 from J; bases not matched to a gene: 6. The CDR3 contains 15 residues. TCRdb's copy holds only in-frame clones and misses some; the assay was immunoSEQ multiplex PCR. The sample includes 15,000 to 20,000 clones, around 90% of them seen just once. The TCR was taken from a human donor in a cohort sampled during active COVID-19. The J gene is TRBJ2-3, the V gene TRBV5-6; 7 nucleotides match TRBD2. The sequenced material came from peripheral blood. The CDR3 reads CASSRPAGSTDTQYF. As DNA, the CDR3 is TGTGCCAGCAGTCGGCCAGCGGGAAGCACAGATACGCAGTATTTT.